The 15 T cell receptor beta chains listed next were all sequenced from one sample in a study of blood T cell repertoires in COVID-19. Assay used: immunoSEQ multiplex PCR; TCRdb lists only in-frame clones, some missing. The table includes 150,000 to 250,000 clones, about 80% detected once. The sample taken for sequencing was PBMCs or T cells enriched from blood (not recorded which). Receptors were obtained from a man between 40 and 49 years old who had recovered from COVID-19.

To note about this clone: This sample includes further DNA sequences coding for the same CDR3. The genes are TRBV19 and TRBJ1-1; no definite D call. The CDR3 sequence is 15 residues long. The V end lost 4 bases, the J end lost 0 bases, and 12 bases lay between the germline ends. Germline CDR1 is LNHDA and CDR2 is SQIVND (reference sequence). CDR3 sequence reads: CASSTRHFMNTEAFF. The CDR3 DNA reads as TGTGCCAGTAGTACTCGACACTTCATGAACACTGAAGCTTTCTTT.

The V call is TRBV29-1, the J call TRBJ1-2; D is undetermined. V dropped 3 bases and J dropped 6 bases, with 8 bases sitting between them. This CDR3 contains 11 residues. From germline, CDR1 is SQVTM and CDR2 ANQGSEA. The CDR3 DNA sequence: TGCAGCGTTGAGGTCGGGGATGGCTACACCTTC. It specifies CSVEVGDGYTF. The variable domain in full, with the rest retrieved from reference TRBV29-1 and TRBJ1-2, is SAVISQKPSRDICQRGTSLTIQCQVDSQVTMMFWYRQQPGQSLTLIATANQGSEATYESGFVIDKFPISRPNLTFSTLTVSNMSPEDSSIYLCSVEVGDGYTFGSGTRLTVV.

V is TRBV28 and J is TRBJ1-1, with D tentatively TRBD1 (6 bases). V was shortened by 4 bases and J by 8 bases, with 20 bases between the two germline ends. CDR3 length: 15 amino acids. Germline assignment: CDR1 MDHEN and CDR2 SYDVKM. CDR3 in amino acids: CASSSPGQILTEAFF. As DNA, the CDR3 is TGTGCCAGCAGTTCCCCCGGACAGATATTAACAGAAGCTTTCTTT.

J is TRBJ1-4 and V is TRBV14, with D hard to call. The CDR3 loop spans 15 amino acids. Trimming removed 4 bases from V and 3 bases from J, with 12 bases in between. Per germline, CDR1 SGHDN and CDR2 FVKESK. This CDR3 reads CASSPYSISNEKLFF. CDR3 DNA: TGTGCCAGCAGCCCTTACTCGATTTCTAATGAAAAACTGTTTTTT.

J is TRBJ1-5 and V is TRBV19; D is undetermined. The V and J ends lost 1 base and 2 bases respectively, with 12 bases between them. There are 16 residues in the CDR3. Per the germline V gene, CDR1 is LNHDA and CDR2 is SQIVND (reference sequence). CDR3 sequence reads: CASSIVGYSGNQPQHF. The DNA for the CDR3 is TGTGCCAGTAGTATAGTCGGGTATTCGGGCAATCAGCCCCAGCATTTT.

The genes are TRBV6-5 and TRBJ2-7, with D possibly TRBD1 on 6 matching bases. Germline CDR1 reads MNHEY; CDR2 reads SVGAGI. The ends were cut back, 1 base at V and 2 bases at J, with 9 bases in the middle. The CDR3 runs to 14 residues. The CDR3 DNA sequence: TGTGCCAGCAGTTACTTCAGGGGCCCCTACGAGCAGTACTTC. It encodes CASSYFRGPYEQYF.

V and J are TRBV9 and TRBJ1-3; 7 nucleotides line up with TRBD1. Germline V CDR1 and CDR2: SGDLS, YYNGEE. The CDR3 has 15 residues. V shed 2 bases, J shed 0 bases, and the junction held 2 bases outside the gene matches. The CDR3 nucleotides are TGTGCCAGCAGCGTCCAGGGGGACTCTGGAAACACCATATATTTT. Translation: CASSVQGDSGNTIYF. Based on the CDR3 plus reference TRBV9 and TRBJ1-3, the full variable domain is DSGVTQTPKHLITATGQRVTLRCSPRSGDLSVYWYQQSLDQGLQFLIQYYNGEERAKGNILERFSAQQFPDLHSELNLSSLELGDSALYFCASSVQGDSGNTIYFGEGSWLTVV.

This chain connects TRBV5-4 to TRBJ2-1; a weak D match, TRBD2 (5 bases). With 1 base removed from V and 8 bases from J, the gap between germline ends came to 7 bases. Germline V gene data show CDR1 as SGHNT and CDR2 as YYREEE (reference sequence). This CDR3 region has 12 residues. CDR3 sequence reads: CASSLSGYEQFF. In nucleotides, the CDR3 is TGTGCCAGCAGCTTGTCGGGGTATGAGCAGTTCTTC.

This clone was counted between two and nine times. Here the CDR3 DNA reads TGTGCCAGCAGCTTAGTTTTTGGGTCAAGAGGTTCCGGGACCCAGTACTTC. Its translation: CASSLVFGSRGSGTQYF. This chain connects TRBV11-2 to TRBJ2-5; D is undetermined. This CDR3 region has 17 residues. V shed 1 base and J shed 7 bases, with 22 bases lying between them. Looked up from germline, CDR1 is SGHAT and CDR2 is FQNNGV.

In its sample, this clone was seen a few times. The CDR3: CASSYVLDRESNQPQHF. In nucleotides, the CDR3 is TGTGCCAGCAGTTACGTCCTGGACAGAGAATCCAATCAGCCCCAGCATTTT. The gene calls are TRBV6-2 or TRBV6-3 and TRBJ1-5; D may be TRBD1 (6 bases). V shed 2 bases and J shed 3 bases, with 17 bases lying between them. The CDR3 loop spans 17 amino acids. CDR1 MNHEY and CDR2 SVGEGT come from the germline V gene.

This chain uses TRBV6-1 with TRBJ2-3; TRBD2 aligns across 11 bases. The CDR3 has 17 residues. V gave up 2 bases and J gave up 2 bases; unmatched junction bases: 6. Germline V CDR1 and CDR2: MNHNS, SASEGT. The CDR3 DNA reads as TGTGCCAGCAGTGAATTAGCGGGGGGGCGCGTCACAGATACGCAGTATTTT. This encodes CASSELAGGRVTDTQYF.

J is TRBJ1-2 and V is TRBV19; weak D call: TRBD1 (5 bases). Trimming left V 6 bases short and J 2 bases short, with 13 bases between. This CDR3 region has 14 residues. Germline V gene data show CDR1 as LNHDA and CDR2 as SQIVND (reference sequence). The DNA of the CDR3 is TGTGCCAGTAGACGGGACGGGGGGAACTATGGCTACACCTTC. It codes for CASRRDGGNYGYTF.

This chain connects TRBV7-2 to TRBJ1-5; possibly TRBD1 for D (6 bases). The ends were cut back, 5 bases at V and 0 bases at J, with 11 bases in the middle. Germline-derived CDR1 and CDR2 are SGHTA and FQGNSA. The CDR3 loop spans 15 amino acids. The DNA of the CDR3 is TGTGCCAGCAGCACAGGGCGTTATAGCAATCAGCCCCAGCATTTT. Its protein product is CASSTGRYSNQPQHF. Based on the CDR3 plus reference TRBV7-2 and TRBJ1-5, the full variable domain is GAGVSQSPSNKVTEKGKDVELRCDPISGHTALYWYRQSLGQGLEFLIYFQGNSAPDKSGLPSDRFSAERTGGSVSTLTIQRTQQEDSAVYLCASSTGRYSNQPQHFGDGTRLSIL.

V gene TRBV18 combines with J gene TRBJ1-1; weak D call: TRBD1 (6 bases). V lost 3 bases to trimming and J lost 0 bases, with 17 bases between them. CDR1 and CDR2 from the germline V gene are KGHSH and LQKENI. The CDR3 is 17 amino acids. The CDR3 loop reads CASSPRAGDNMNTEAFF. In nucleotides, the CDR3 is TGTGCCAGCTCACCTCGGGCAGGGGATAACATGAACACTGAAGCTTTCTTT.

This clone was detected once. V usage is TRBV5-4 and J usage is TRBJ2-7; 12 nucleotides line up with TRBD2. The V gene end was trimmed by 4 bases and the J gene end by 7 bases; junction bases not matched to a gene: 9. Germline lookup yields CDR1 SGHNT and CDR2 YYREEE (reference sequence). The CDR3 is 15 amino acids. Here the CDR3 reads CASSTPSGGVGEQYF. The DNA for the CDR3 is TGTGCCAGCAGCACCCCTAGCGGGGGGGTAGGGGAGCAGTACTTC.